The 22 T cell receptor beta chains listed next were all sequenced from one sample in a study of cytomegalovirus exposure and HLA in healthy donors. The protocol was immunoSEQ multiplex PCR, while the TCRdb copy is restricted to in-frame clones and leaves out a portion. The sample includes 110,000 to 150,000 clones, approximately 87% of them seen just once. Sequenced sample: PBMCs. The receptor set was obtained from a young man in good health and CMV-seronegative.

The chain has TRBV5-1 and TRBJ2-2; TRBD1 aligns across 12 bases. V lost 4 bases and J lost 6; bases outside the gene matches: 4. Germline CDR1 reads SGHRS; CDR2 reads YFSETQ. The CDR3 has 15 residues. The CDR3 here is CASSGTGGRAGELFF. The CDR3 DNA is TGCGCCAGCAGCGGGACAGGGGGCCGTGCCGGGGAGCTGTTTTTT.

The J gene is TRBJ2-1, the V gene TRBV4-2, with 7 bases identical to TRBD1. V lost 7 bases and J lost 2; bases outside the gene matches: 14. Germline V gene lookup returns CDR1 LGHNA and CDR2 YNFKEQ. The CDR3 is 17 residues long. The CDR3 loop is CASKRTGYPDTYNEQFF. DNA of the CDR3: TGTGCCAGCAAACGGACAGGCTACCCTGATACCTACAATGAGCAGTTCTTC.

The rearrangement joins TRBV7-9 to TRBJ2-3; possibly TRBD2 for D (7 bases). The germline V and J ends were trimmed by 5 bases and 2 bases, with 17 bases remaining between them. There are 16 residues in the CDR3. Germline loops: CDR1 SEHNR, CDR2 FQNEAQ (reference sequence). The CDR3 reads CASSRGAAAATDTQYF. CDR3 DNA sequence: TGTGCCAGCAGCCGGGGGGCGGCAGCGGCCACAGATACGCAGTATTTT.

The chain recombines TRBV27 with TRBJ2-2; weak D call: TRBD2 (6 bases). The germline CDR1 and CDR2 sequences are MNHEY and SMNVEV (reference sequence). V lost 5 bases, J lost 2 bases, and 9 bases lay in between. The CDR3 spans 14 residues. CDR3 amino acids: CASSQTSNTGELFF. The DNA of the CDR3 is TGTGCCAGCAGTCAAACTAGCAACACCGGGGAGCTGTTTTTT.

J is TRBJ2-5 and V is TRBV25-1, with 7 bases fitting TRBD1. Germline V gives CDR1 MGHDK, CDR2 SYGVNS. This CDR3 is built from 13 residues. The V gene end was trimmed by 6 bases and the J gene end by 5 bases; junction bases not matched to a gene: 6. The CDR3 loop is CASSEGAAETQYF. The CDR3 coding sequence is TGTGCCAGCAGCGAGGGGGCGGCGGAGACCCAGTACTTC.

The genes are TRBV7-9 and TRBJ2-5, with D possibly being TRBD1 (7 bases). The V and J ends lost 5 bases and 4 bases respectively, with 14 bases between them. The CDR3 extends over 14 amino acids. CDR1 and CDR2 (germline): SEHNR, FQNEAQ (reference sequence). CDR3 coding DNA: TGTGCCAGCAGCCCCACGCAGGGGGGAGAGACCCAGTACTTC. Translation gives CASSPTQGGETQYF.

The chain has TRBV6-5 and TRBJ2-1, with 11 bases aligning to TRBD2. V trimming: 2 bases; J trimming: 7 bases; junction bases outside the gene matches: 4. The V gene's germline CDR1 is MNHEY and CDR2 SVGAGI. This CDR3 is 15 amino acids long. This CDR3 reads CASSYLGLAVNEQFF. DNA for the CDR3: TGTGCCAGCAGTTACCTGGGACTAGCGGTAAATGAGCAGTTCTTC.

This clone was observed a single time. The CDR3 coding sequence is TGTGCCAGCAGCCCCAGGTGGACAGGATCTAATGAAAAACTGTTTTTT. This encodes CASSPRWTGSNEKLFF. V usage is TRBV9 and J usage is TRBJ1-4; 7 nucleotides align to TRBD1. The ends lost 4 bases at V and 3 bases at J; junction bases unmatched: 9. The CDR3 totals 16 residues. From germline, CDR1 is SGDLS and CDR2 YYNGEE.

V usage is TRBV19 and J usage is TRBJ2-7; no reliable D call. Between the trimmed V and J ends, which lost 6 bases and 5 bases, there was a span of 17 bases. Germline CDR1 reads LNHDA; CDR2 reads SQIVND (reference sequence). The length of the CDR3 is 14 residues. The CDR3 nucleotides read TGTGCCAGTAGGACCTCAGACTCCGTCGACGAGCAGTACTTC. Its protein product is CASRTSDSVDEQYF.

V and J are TRBV10-3 and TRBJ1-5, with a possible D match to TRBD1 (5 bases). The germline CDR1 and CDR2 sequences are ENHRY and SYGVKD. V shed 0 bases and J shed 0 bases, with 6 bases lying between them. The CDR3 contains 15 residues. The CDR3 DNA reads TGTGCCATCAGTGAGTCGACAGCTAGCAATCAGCCCCAGCATTTT. It codes for CAISESTASNQPQHF.

The chain couples TRBV19 to TRBJ1-5, with D possibly TRBD1 on 6 matching bases. CDR3 length equals 12 residues. CDR1 and CDR2 from the germline V gene are LNHDA and SQIVND (reference sequence). Trimming took 5 bases from V and 8 from J, leaving 10 bases between them. CDR3 bases: TGTGCCAGTAGTGAACAGGGTGAGCCCCAGCATTTT. Protein: CASSEQGEPQHF.

This chain links TRBV27 with TRBJ2-1; 10 nucleotides align to TRBD2. Germline V CDR1 and CDR2: MNHEY, SMNVEV (reference sequence). The CDR3 runs 16 residues. The trim removed 6 bases at V and 0 bases at J, leaving 5 bases unmatched. The CDR3 loop is CASRDPSGSSYNEQFF. The CDR3 DNA sequence: TGTGCCAGCAGAGACCCTAGCGGGAGCTCCTACAATGAGCAGTTCTTC.

The V call is TRBV6-4, the J call TRBJ1-1; D possibly corresponds to TRBD1 (6 bases). The CDR3 spans 13 residues. The V end lost 3 bases, the J end lost 3 bases, and 8 bases lay between the germline ends. CDR1 is MRHNA and CDR2 is SNTAGT in the germline V gene. In nucleotides, the CDR3 is TGTGCCAGCAGTGAGGACAGCTACACTGAAGCTTTCTTT. Protein sequence: CASSEDSYTEAFF.

The chain links TRBV28 to TRBJ2-7, with 8 nucleotides matching TRBD2. The CDR3 loop spans 15 amino acids. The V segment lost 2 bases and the J segment 0 bases; nucleotides outside the gene matches: 3. CDR1 is MDHEN and CDR2 is SYDVKM in the germline V gene. CDR3 sequence (DNA): TGTGCCAGCAGTTTAGGCGGGAGGCCCTCCTACGAGCAGTACTTC. It codes for CASSLGGRPSYEQYF.

This chain links TRBV7-6 with TRBJ2-6, with 8 bases aligning to TRBD1. The ends lost 5 bases at V and 2 bases at J; junction bases unmatched: 5. Germline CDR1 and CDR2: SGHVS and FNYEAQ. The CDR3 runs 16 residues. The CDR3 loop reads CASSLLRGPGANVLTF. The CDR3 nucleotides are TGTGCCAGCAGCCTACTCAGGGGGCCTGGGGCCAACGTCCTGACTTTC.

This chain uses TRBV7-2 with TRBJ2-6; 10 bases line up with TRBD1. Germline CDR1 SGHTA, CDR2 FQGNSA. The ends lost 4 bases at V and 0 bases at J; junction bases unmatched: 3. CDR3 length: 17 residues. For the CDR3, the DNA is TGTGCCAGCAGCTCGGGACAGGGGAACTCTGGGGCCAACGTCCTGACTTTC. It yields the protein CASSSGQGNSGANVLTF.

This chain links TRBV15 with TRBJ2-5, with D possibly matching TRBD1 (6 bases). CDR3 size: 13 residues. Trimming removed 1 base from V and 4 bases from J, with 7 bases in between. Germline V lookup: CDR1 LNHNV, CDR2 YYDKDF (reference sequence). The CDR3 loop reads CATSRVGGETQYF. DNA for the CDR3: TGTGCCACCAGCAGAGTAGGGGGAGAGACCCAGTACTTC.

The chain links TRBV5-4 to TRBJ2-1; TRBD1 agrees at 9 bases. CDR1 and CDR2 from the germline V gene are SGHNT and YYREEE (reference sequence). V lost 5 bases, J lost 7 bases, and 13 bases stayed unmatched. This CDR3 has 16 amino acids. DNA for the CDR3: TGTGCCAGCAGTCCCCCCGGACAGGGGAGGGTAAATGAGCAGTTCTTC. It specifies CASSPPGQGRVNEQFF.

Notes on this clone: Within the sample, other DNA sequences also encode this same CDR3. The chain couples TRBV18 to TRBJ1-1; TRBD1 matches 9 bases. Looked up from germline, CDR1 is KGHSH and CDR2 is LQKENI. The CDR3 sequence is 14 residues long. The V gene end was trimmed by 3 bases and the J gene end by 2 bases; junction bases not matched to a gene: 1. The CDR3 sequence is CASSPGQGNTEAFF. CDR3 nucleotide sequence: TGTGCCAGCTCACCGGGACAGGGCAACACTGAAGCTTTCTTT.

V usage is TRBV4-3 and J usage is TRBJ1-5, with D unresolved. The CDR3 is 14 amino acids. Germline lookup yields CDR1 LGHNA and CDR2 YSLEER. The V end was cut by 0 bases, the J end by 9 bases, with 12 bases between. In nucleotides, the CDR3 is TGCGCCAGCAGCCAAGATAGAGGTATGGGGCCCCAGCATTTT. It encodes CASSQDRGMGPQHF.

This clone was found a few times. The rearrangement uses TRBV10-1 and TRBJ2-7, with D possibly TRBD1 on 5 matching bases. There are 12 residues in the CDR3. CDR1 and CDR2 (germline): WNHNN, SYGVQD (reference sequence). Trimming shortened V by 6 bases and J by 8 bases, and 14 bases separated the two germline ends. The CDR3, as DNA: TGCGCCAGCAGCGAGACAGTGGCCCAGCAGTACTTC. Amino acids: CASSETVAQQYF.

The V and J genes are TRBV4-1 and TRBJ2-1, with TRBD2 matching over 10 bases. The germline V gene has CDR1 MGHRA and CDR2 YSYEKL. V shed 3 bases, J shed 4 bases, and the junction held 6 bases outside the gene matches. CDR3 length equals 16 residues. CDR3: CASSHQTSGYYNEQFF. The CDR3 coding sequence is TGCGCCAGCAGCCACCAGACTAGCGGGTATTACAATGAGCAGTTCTTC.